The clone carrying this TCR beta chain was counted at least ten times. This specimen belongs to a study of regulatory T cells in long-lasting Graves disease. The CDR3 runs to 15 residues. V lost 7 bases, J lost 5 bases, and 18 bases lay in between. Regarding time point: newly diagnosed GD, antithyroid drugs for less than 3 months. The TCR library was made from RNA extracted from PBMCs. Peripheral blood, 7 to 10 milliliters per patient, was collected in EDTA tubes. Sequencing libraries for TCR beta were prepared with iRepertoire HTBI primers and Arm-PCR of CDR3 regions. TCRdb called the multiplex PCR reads again in MiXCR, with one record for every CDR3 protein. Among a few hundred thousand distinct CDR3 sequences listed, approximately 16% were seen once.

The starting material was peripheral blood mononuclear cells (PBMCs), obtained at new diagnosis, from a patient treated with antithyroid drugs. This sequence joins TRBV12-3 or TRBV12-4 and TRBJ2-1; D is uncertain. The source is a female donor with Graves disease. CDR3 loop: CASTSNKEFHNEQFF. For the CDR3, the DNA is TGTGCCAGCACCTCTAACAAGGAGTTCCACAATGAGCAGTTCTTC.